This T cell receptor (beta chain) comes out of a study of blood T cell repertoires in COVID-19. Background on the study: Collection of acute and convalescent COVID-19 samples took place in the United States, Italy and Spain.

The trim removed 3 bases at V and 5 bases at J, leaving 8 bases unmatched. Germline V gene data show CDR1 as LGHDT and CDR2 as YNNKEL (reference sequence). The CDR3 consists of 16 residues. Assay used: immunoSEQ multiplex PCR; TCRdb lists only in-frame clones, some missing. This table holds roughly 350,000 clones, about 90% found once. This TCR came from an older woman with COVID-19, enrolled during active disease. The chain combines TRBV3-1 (or the pseudogene TRBV3-2) with TRBJ2-3; 10 nucleotides agree with TRBD2. What was sequenced was peripheral blood. CDR3 nucleotides: TGTGCCAGCAGCCATGGAGCGGGGGGGCCTGAAGATACGCAGTATTTT. It yields the protein CASSHGAGGPEDTQYF.